The present TCR beta chain was sequenced within a study of cytomegalovirus exposure and HLA in healthy donors. The study ran its PCR with 60 Vbeta and 13 Jbeta primers. Sequencing used immunoSEQ multiplex PCR; TCRdb keeps in-frame clones, though not all of them. The sample yields some 140,000 clones, approximately 87% seen once. The CDR3 runs to 17 residues. The germline V gene encodes CDR1 LNHNV and CDR2 YYDKDF (reference sequence). After removal of 0 bases from V and 4 bases from J, the junction contained 7 bases not matched to a gene. The specimen was PBMCs. The chain uses TRBV15 and TRBJ2-1; 9 bases align to TRBD2. The sequence was collected from a woman in her twenties or thirties in good health and CMV-seronegative. The CDR3 is CATSRDLWGLAYNEQFF. CDR3 in DNA: TGTGCCACCAGCAGAGATCTTTGGGGACTAGCTTACAATGAGCAGTTCTTC.